This T cell receptor (beta chain) came from a study of CD8 T cells in ankylosing spondylitis. 5'-RACE, quantitative and with molecular barcodes, yielded the TCR beta libraries. TCRdb itself ran the 5' RACE reads through MiXCR, one entry per CDR3 protein. Of about 360,000 distinct CDR3 sequences listed, roughly 22% were seen once; the top ten hold under 15%. The CDR3 sequence is 12 residues long. Germline assignment: CDR1 SQVTM and CDR2 ANQGSEA. V lost 5 bases and J lost 3; bases outside the gene matches: 2. In this sample, this clonotype turned up a few times. This clonotype was sampled from a male donor with ankylosing spondylitis or in good health (not recorded which). Sequenced input: blood, either unsorted or a sorted T cell fraction (not recorded which). The chain carries TRBV29-1 and TRBJ1-2; TRBD1 matches 8 bases. CDR3 sequence reads: CSVLQGDYGYTF. CDR3 DNA: TGCAGCGTTTTACAGGGGGACTATGGCTACACCTTC.